This TCR beta chain was identified in a study of blood T cell repertoires in COVID-19. Turning to the study itself: The samples span acute and convalescent COVID-19 from the United States, Italy and Spain. The cDNA or gDNA used as material had been derived from T cells, B-cell-depleted T cells, or PBMCs.

In the original workflow: Amplification of reference gene primers provided the estimated nucleated cell counts. Repertoires were generated with immunoSEQ multiplex PCR, while TCRdb's copy carries only in-frame clones and drops some. That table furnishes V, J and clone size, whereas the DNA furnished D and trimming. This sample carries roughly 200,000 clones, 80% to 90% of them seen once, and the ten largest clones take around 8.9%. This clonotype originated in a man between 40 and 49 years old with active or convalescent COVID-19. Sequenced: peripheral blood.

CDR3 region: CATSRDRGTSETQYF. The CDR3 nucleotides are TGTGCCACCAGCAGAGATCGGGGGACCTCAGAGACCCAGTACTTC. The rearrangement joins TRBV15 to TRBJ2-5; tentative D call: TRBD2 (6 bases). Germline V gene data show CDR1 as LNHNV and CDR2 as YYDKDF (reference sequence). V lost 0 bases to trimming and J lost 4 bases, with 12 bases between them. This CDR3 spans 15 amino acids.